This TCR beta chain was identified during a study of neoadjuvant anti-PD-1 for oral cavity cancer. The table came from immunoSEQ multiplex PCR; TCRdb's copy has only in-frame clones and leaves some out. This sample carries around 6,100 clones, nearly 45% of them seen once, and the ten largest clones take 25%. Patients were newly diagnosed with stage II-IVA oral cavity squamous cell carcinoma without prior systemic or radiation treatment. Germline V gene sequence: CDR1 MNHEY, CDR2 SVGAGI. V lost 4 bases and J lost 2; bases outside the gene matches: 5. The length of the CDR3 is 16 residues. V usage is TRBV6-5 and J usage is TRBJ2-1, with 10 bases fitting TRBD2. This receptor was taken from a person aged 35-80 years with oral cavity squamous cell carcinoma. The specimen comprised tumor tissue, sampled before nivolumab (anti-PD-1) treatment. This CDR3 reads CASSSLAGGTYNEQFF. For the CDR3, the DNA is TGTGCCAGCAGTTCCTTAGCGGGGGGCACCTACAATGAGCAGTTCTTC.